These 19 T cell receptor beta chains were all obtained from the same sample, sequenced in a study of T cells in Graves' hyperthyroidism and ophthalmopathy. Amplified TCR beta CDR3 regions derived from RNA transcripts. The TCR CDR3 was amplified in a first-round RT-PCR using the HTBI primer set. TCRdb analysed the multiplex PCR reads with MiXCR anew, one entry per CDR3 protein. The profile shows over 700,000 distinct CDR3 sequences, approximately 18% of them singletons. Sequences were obtained from blood. The receptors were sampled from a woman in her forties or fifties with Graves' hyperthyroidism that later progressed to Graves' ophthalmopathy.

This clonotype was seen repeatedly, ten times or more. The gene calls are TRBV7-9 and TRBJ2-5; TRBD1 agrees at 7 bases. V shed 1 base, J shed 10 bases, and the junction held 3 bases outside the gene matches. Germline V lookup: CDR1 SEHNR, CDR2 FQNEAQ (reference sequence). The length of the CDR3 is 12 residues. The CDR3 DNA follows: TGTGCCAGCAGCTTAGATGGGACAGTCCAGTACTTC. This sequence encodes CASSLDGTVQYF.

The chain links TRBV7-9 to TRBJ1-5, with a tentative D call TRBD1 (6 bases). The CDR3 is 13 amino acids. Looked up from germline, CDR1 is SEHNR and CDR2 is FQNEAQ (reference sequence). Trimming left V 8 bases short and J 7 bases short, with 15 bases between. In nucleotides, the CDR3 is TGTGCCAGCGGCCAGACAGGTTCGCAGCCCCAGCATTTT. It encodes CASGQTGSQPQHF.

This clonotype occurred a few times. The chain uses TRBV6-5 and TRBJ2-7, with a weak D call TRBD2 (6 bases). Looked up from germline, CDR1 is MNHEY and CDR2 is SVGAGI. CDR3 length equals 17 residues. The V and J ends lost 0 bases and 5 bases respectively, with 20 bases between them. The CDR3 loop reads CASSYSPSGGGTHEQYF. The CDR3 coding sequence is TGTGCCAGCAGTTACTCTCCGTCGGGCGGCGGGACCCACGAGCAGTACTTC.

This chain uses TRBV27 with TRBJ1-5, with 10 bases identical to TRBD1. The V gene end was trimmed by 5 bases and the J gene end by 3 bases; junction bases not matched to a gene: 4. The CDR3 loop spans 15 amino acids. Germline-derived CDR1 and CDR2 are MNHEY and SMNVEV (reference sequence). The CDR3 coding sequence is TGTGCCAGCAGTCACGACAGGGGGCCCAATCAGCCCCAGCATTTT. It is translated as CASSHDRGPNQPQHF.

Remarks on this clonotype: A read error may account for a junction end that differs from germline. The chain employs TRBV7-9 and TRBJ2-1; 10 nucleotides agree with TRBD2. This CDR3 is built from 17 residues. Germline CDR1 and CDR2: SEHNR and FQNEAQ (reference sequence). The CDR3 loop is CAGSATSGRGWGFEQFF. The CDR3 bases are TGTGCCGGCAGCGCGACTAGCGGGCGAGGGTGGGGCTTTGAGCAGTTCTTC.

The table lists this clonotype with many counts. The chain recombines TRBV7-6 with TRBJ2-5; tentatively, D is TRBD2 (6 bases). V was cut by 2 bases and J by 1 base, with 8 bases left in between. The CDR3 runs 14 residues. CDR1 and CDR2 from the germline V gene are SGHVS and FNYEAQ. CDR3 nucleotide sequence: TGTGCCAGCAGCTTATACGGGAGCCAAGAGACCCAGTACTTC. It translates to CASSLYGSQETQYF.

This clonotype was observed a handful of times. This sequence joins TRBV3-1 and TRBJ1-6, with D perhaps matching TRBD1 (5 bases). V shed 3 bases and J shed 5 bases, with 14 bases lying between them. This CDR3 contains 16 residues. The germline V gene has CDR1 LGHDT and CDR2 YNNKEL (reference sequence). CDR3 DNA: TGTGCCAGCAGCCAGTTCGGGACGGATAATAATTCACCCCTCCACTTT. This gives the protein CASSQFGTDNNSPLHF. The variable domain in full, with the rest retrieved from reference TRBV3-1 and TRBJ1-6, is DTAVSQTPKYLVTQMGNDKSIKCEQNLGHDTMYWYKQDSKKFLKIMFSYNNKELIINETVPNRFSPKSPDKAHLNLHINSLELGDSAVYFCASSQFGTDNNSPLHFGNGTRLTVT.

The rearrangement links TRBV5-1 to TRBJ2-2, with 7 bases identical to TRBD1. The CDR3 is 17 residues long. The germline V gene encodes CDR1 SGHRS and CDR2 YFSETQ. J gave up 1 base and V 0 bases, and 6 bases lay outside the gene matches. The CDR3: CASSLEAGGWNTGELFF. The DNA of the CDR3 is TGCGCCAGCAGCTTGGAAGCAGGGGGTTGGAACACCGGGGAGCTGTTTTTT.

The table lists this clonotype with many counts. The CDR3 region is CASSLWTVNTEAFF. In DNA form, the CDR3 reads TGCGCCAGCAGCCTCTGGACGGTGAACACTGAAGCTTTCTTT. This rearrangement joins TRBV5-1 to TRBJ1-1, with D uncertain. V was cut by 4 bases and J by 0 bases, with 10 bases left in between. CDR3 length: 14 amino acids. CDR1 SGHRS and CDR2 YFSETQ come from the germline V gene.

This clonotype has a handful of counts. The CDR3 loop is CASSIGTAFYGYTF. The CDR3 DNA reads as TGTGCCAGTAGTATCGGGACGGCTTTCTATGGCTACACCTTC. The V gene is TRBV19, the J gene TRBJ1-2, with a tentative D call TRBD1 (5 bases). CDR1 and CDR2 from the germline V gene are LNHDA and SQIVND (reference sequence). The length of the CDR3 is 14 residues. Trimming cost V 3 bases and J 4 bases, with 12 bases left between them.

This clonotype has a count of ten or more. The chain carries TRBV5-4 and TRBJ2-5; 13 bases line up with TRBD2. The junction had 5 bases not matched to a gene; V was cut back by 4 bases and J by 2 bases. The CDR3 sequence is 16 residues long. Looked up from germline, CDR1 is SGHNT and CDR2 is YYREEE (reference sequence). The CDR3 region has the DNA TGTGCCAGCAGCAGGGGACTAGCGGGGCCTCAAGAGACCCAGTACTTC. Protein sequence: CASSRGLAGPQETQYF.

At least ten counts were recorded for this clonotype. The chain employs TRBV11-2 and TRBJ1-1, with 7 nucleotides matching TRBD1. CDR1 and CDR2 (germline): SGHAT, FQNNGV. The CDR3 sequence is 15 residues long. The J segment lost 4 bases and the V segment lost 1 base, leaving 6 bases of the junction unmatched. Here the CDR3 DNA reads TGTGCCAGCAGCTTAGCCTTTGGACAGGCCACTGAAGCTTTCTTT. Its translation is CASSLAFGQATEAFF.

This clonotype was seen ten or more times. This chain links TRBV12-3 or TRBV12-4 with TRBJ1-5; no clear D gene. With 5 bases removed from V and 2 bases from J, the gap between germline ends came to 13 bases. CDR3 length equals 15 residues. The CDR3, as DNA: TGTGCCAGCAGTACTCTAGGGCCGGGCAATCAGCCCCAGCATTTT. It yields the protein CASSTLGPGNQPQHF.

The V call is TRBV12-3 or TRBV12-4, the J call TRBJ2-1, with TRBD1 matching over 8 bases. The CDR3 spans 16 residues. V trimming: 3 bases; J trimming: 7 bases; junction bases outside the gene matches: 11. The CDR3 loop is CASSFALQGARNEQFF. CDR3 DNA sequence: TGTGCCAGCAGTTTTGCCCTCCAGGGGGCTCGGAATGAGCAGTTCTTC.

V usage is TRBV7-9 and J usage is TRBJ1-2, with D possibly TRBD1 on 5 matching bases. V dropped 5 bases and J dropped 8 bases, with 18 bases sitting between them. Germline CDR1 reads SEHNR; CDR2 reads FQNEAQ (reference sequence). This CDR3 is 14 amino acids long. CDR3 sequence (DNA): TGTGCCAGCAGCCTAGGTATCGACAGCGGGGGCTACACCTTC. It is translated as CASSLGIDSGGYTF.

The chain carries TRBV3-1 and TRBJ2-2; the D gene could be TRBD1 or TRBD2 (8 bases each). V was cut by 4 bases and J by 5 bases, with 20 bases left in between. Germline CDR1 LGHDT, CDR2 YNNKEL (reference sequence). The CDR3 contains 17 residues. This CDR3 reads CASSPYGTGGGTGELFF. The CDR3 DNA sequence: TGTGCCAGCAGCCCTTACGGGACAGGCGGGGGGACCGGGGAGCTGTTTTTT.

This clonotype came up a few times. The CDR3 region has the DNA TGTGCCAGCAGCTTAAATCCGGTGTTGAACACTGAAGCTTTCTTT. This translates into CASSLNPVLNTEAFF. V and J are TRBV7-9 and TRBJ1-1, with D hard to call. The CDR3 has 15 residues. Germline values: CDR1 SEHNR, CDR2 FQNEAQ (reference sequence). Trimming removed 2 bases from V and 0 bases from J, with 10 bases in between.

The rearrangement uses TRBV18 and TRBJ2-1; 14 bases fit TRBD2. The germline V gene encodes CDR1 KGHSH and CDR2 LQKENI. Trimming at V came to 3 bases and at J to 2 bases, leaving 12 bases not matched to a gene. This CDR3 has 20 amino acids. As DNA, the CDR3 is TGTGCCAGCTCACCGGGACTAGCGGGGGAACCGCGGAAAACCTACAATGAGCAGTTCTTC. Translated, it gives CASSPGLAGEPRKTYNEQFF.

This clonotype was seen many times. V usage is TRBV4-1 and J usage is TRBJ2-3; D may be TRBD1 (6 bases). Germline CDR1 is MGHRA and CDR2 is YSYEKL. The CDR3 runs 16 residues. Trimming shortened V by 2 bases and J by 5 bases, and 17 bases separated the two germline ends. CDR3 region: CASSQPPQQGVDTQYF. In DNA, the CDR3 is TGCGCCAGCAGCCAACCCCCCCAACAGGGTGTAGATACGCAGTATTTT.